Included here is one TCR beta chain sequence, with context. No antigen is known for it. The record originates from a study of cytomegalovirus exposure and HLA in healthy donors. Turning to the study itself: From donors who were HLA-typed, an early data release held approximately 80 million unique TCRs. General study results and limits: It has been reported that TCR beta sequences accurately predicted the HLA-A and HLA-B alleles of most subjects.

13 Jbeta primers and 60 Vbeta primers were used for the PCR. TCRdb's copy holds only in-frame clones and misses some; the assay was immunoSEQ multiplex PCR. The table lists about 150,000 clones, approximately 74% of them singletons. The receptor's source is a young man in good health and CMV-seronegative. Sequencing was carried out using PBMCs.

CDR3 protein: CASSYGNTIYF. CDR3 nucleotide sequence: TGTGCCAGCAGTTACGGCAACACCATATATTTT. The V call is TRBV6-5, the J call TRBJ1-3, with D uncertain. The CDR3 extends over 11 amino acids. Per germline, CDR1 MNHEY and CDR2 SVGAGI. The V end was cut by 2 bases, the J end by 7 bases, with 3 bases between.